Below, 27 T cell receptor beta chains from the same sample are listed, as sequenced in a study of OX40 agonist ivuxolimab in advanced cancers. Clones were sequenced by immunoSEQ multiplex PCR, and TCRdb holds only the in-frame ones, with some missing. This table has approximately 70,000 clones, approximately 90% appearing once. This specimen was CD4+ or CD8+ T cells sorted from blood, taken in a trial of the OX40 agonist ivuxolimab. Receptor source: an adult with an advanced solid tumor such as melanoma, head and neck, liver or kidney cancer.

J is TRBJ2-1 and V is TRBV5-5; a weak D match, TRBD2 (5 bases). Per the germline V gene, CDR1 is SGHKS and CDR2 is YYEKEE (reference sequence). The V end lost 6 bases, the J end lost 6 bases, and 16 bases lay between the germline ends. The CDR3 runs to 14 residues. The CDR3 region has the DNA TGTGCCAGCACCCGGGGAGTAGAGGGCAATGAGCAGTTCTTC. Its translation is CASTRGVEGNEQFF.

The gene calls are TRBV29-1 and TRBJ2-7; no reliable D call. In germline, CDR1 is SQVTM, CDR2 ANQGSEA. There are 12 residues in the CDR3. V lost 5 bases to trimming and J lost 0 bases, with 8 bases between them. This CDR3 is CSVRSSSYEQYF. CDR3 nucleotides: TGCAGCGTTCGGTCAAGCTCCTACGAGCAGTACTTC.

The rearrangement uses TRBV19 and TRBJ2-1; no firm D call. Germline CDR1 reads LNHDA; CDR2 reads SQIVND (reference sequence). Trimming cost V 5 bases and J 6 bases, with 14 bases left between them. CDR3 length: 14 amino acids. The CDR3 region has the DNA TGTGCCAGTAGTTTTGTGGGTCTCGGCAATGAGCAGTTCTTC. It encodes CASSFVGLGNEQFF.

This chain connects TRBV4-1 to TRBJ2-5; 7 bases are a match to TRBD1. The CDR3 contains 13 residues. Germline loops: CDR1 MGHRA, CDR2 YSYEKL. Trimming took 6 bases from V and 3 from J; bases not matched to a gene: 4. CDR3 protein: CASRPTGEETQYF. CDR3 bases: TGCGCCAGCAGGCCTACAGGGGAAGAGACCCAGTACTTC.

The chain has TRBV4-1 and TRBJ2-2; D is possibly TRBD1 (5 bases). Trimming removed 4 bases from V and 7 bases from J, with 19 bases in between. The CDR3 runs to 16 residues. Germline CDR1 reads MGHRA; CDR2 reads YSYEKL. CDR3 DNA: TGCGCCAGCAGCCTATCGACGGGTTGGGGCGGCGGGGAGCTGTTTTTT. Translated, it gives CASSLSTGWGGGELFF.

The chain uses TRBV30 and TRBJ1-1; D perhaps matches TRBD1 (6 bases). V was trimmed by 4 bases and J by 3 bases, leaving 9 bases between them. This CDR3 has 12 residues. Per the germline V gene, CDR1 is GTSNPN and CDR2 is SVGIG (reference sequence). The CDR3 is CAWTGADTEAFF. The CDR3 DNA reads TGTGCCTGGACGGGGGCCGACACTGAAGCTTTCTTT.

The chain joins TRBV9 to TRBJ2-7; 11 bases agree with TRBD2. Germline V CDR1 and CDR2: SGDLS, YYNGEE. CDR3 length equals 14 residues. With V trimmed by 3 bases and J by 2 bases, 1 base remained unmatched. CDR3 region: CASSGGLAAYEQYF. The CDR3 DNA sequence: TGTGCCAGCAGCGGGGGACTAGCGGCCTACGAGCAGTACTTC.

This clone was seen just once. This rearrangement joins TRBV19 to TRBJ1-1, with D tentatively TRBD1 (6 bases). CDR3 length: 13 residues. Germline V gene sequence: CDR1 LNHDA, CDR2 SQIVND (reference sequence). V lost 6 bases, J lost 4 bases, and 12 bases lay in between. DNA for the CDR3: TGTGCCAGTAGCACGACAGGTGGCACTGAAGCTTTCTTT. Protein: CASSTTGGTEAFF.

The V call is TRBV5-1, the J call TRBJ2-1; 7 bases agree with TRBD2. CDR1 SGHRS and CDR2 YFSETQ come from the germline V gene. The CDR3 has 15 amino acids. V was clipped by 4 bases and J by 2 bases; unmatched bases: 6. The CDR3 coding sequence is TGCGCCAGCAGCCCCGGGGGAGGGCCCTACAATGAGCAGTTCTTC. The encoded protein is CASSPGGGPYNEQFF. Full variable domain (remainder filled in from reference TRBV5-1 and TRBJ2-1): KAGVTQTPRYLIKTRGQQVTLSCSPISGHRSVSWYQQTPGQGLQFLFEYFSETQRNKGNFPGRFSGRQFSNSRSEMNVSTLELGDSALYLCASSPGGGPYNEQFFGPGTRLTVL.

In this sample, this clone turned up a few times. This chain joins TRBV6-6 and TRBJ2-7, with D unresolved. Trimming shortened V by 0 bases and J by 6 bases, and 15 bases separated the two germline ends. Germline V CDR1 and CDR2: MNHNY, SVGAGI (reference sequence). CDR3 size: 15 residues. The CDR3 sequence is CASSYSAKQAPEQYF. DNA for the CDR3: TGTGCCAGCAGTTACTCCGCTAAGCAGGCCCCCGAGCAGTACTTC.

This sequence joins TRBV19 and TRBJ1-1; D remains ambiguous. Germline-derived CDR1 and CDR2 are LNHDA and SQIVND (reference sequence). The V end was cut by 7 bases, the J end by 1 base, with 10 bases between. There are 13 residues in the CDR3. This CDR3 reads CASTAEGNTEAFF. The DNA of the CDR3 is TGTGCCAGTACGGCGGAGGGGAACACTGAAGCTTTCTTT.

The chain carries TRBV7-2 and TRBJ2-2; 7 nucleotides align to TRBD2. There are 14 residues in the CDR3. In germline, CDR1 is SGHTA, CDR2 FQGNSA. The J segment lost 7 bases and the V segment lost 5 bases, leaving 7 bases of the junction unmatched. CDR3: CASSPGTIRGELFF. CDR3 bases: TGTGCCAGCAGCCCAGGGACTATTCGCGGGGAGCTGTTTTTT.

The chain couples TRBV6-5 to TRBJ2-1; D tentatively reads TRBD1 or TRBD2 (5 bases each). This CDR3 has 14 amino acids. Germline CDR1 MNHEY, CDR2 SVGAGI. The germline V and J ends were trimmed by 6 bases and 8 bases, with 17 bases remaining between them. The CDR3 is CASSQGATLDEQFF. The CDR3 DNA is TGTGCCAGCAGCCAGGGAGCAACCCTCGATGAGCAGTTCTTC.

The chain recombines TRBV7-3 with TRBJ2-3; D could derive from TRBD1 or TRBD2 (7 bases each). The CDR3 is made up of 17 amino acids. Looked up from germline, CDR1 is SGHTA and CDR2 is FQGTGA. V lost 2 bases, J lost 1 base, and 16 bases lay in between. This chain's CDR3 is CASSLATPGGGTDTQYF. CDR3 sequence (DNA): TGTGCCAGCAGCTTAGCCACCCCAGGGGGGGGCACAGATACGCAGTATTTT.

V is TRBV28 and J is TRBJ1-2; no firm D call. V was cut by 1 base and J by 4 bases, with 10 bases left in between. Looked up from germline, CDR1 is MDHEN and CDR2 is SYDVKM. The CDR3 is 14 residues long. Here the CDR3 reads CASSLLDGFYGYTF. Written as DNA, the CDR3 is TGTGCCAGCAGTTTATTAGACGGATTCTATGGCTACACCTTC.

The chain combines TRBV7-2 with TRBJ2-2; 12 bases match TRBD1. This CDR3 spans 17 amino acids. Germline assignment: CDR1 SGHTA and CDR2 FQGNSA. J lost 5 bases, V lost 1 base, and 5 bases had no gene match. CDR3 in DNA: TGTGCCAGCAGCTTAGGGGGACAGGGGGCGCTTACCGGGGAGCTGTTTTTT. Its translation: CASSLGGQGALTGELFF.

The chain combines TRBV7-2 with TRBJ1-1, with D perhaps matching TRBD1 (6 bases). V was trimmed by 5 bases and J by 4 bases, leaving 14 bases between them. CDR3 size: 14 residues. CDR1 and CDR2 from the germline V gene are SGHTA and FQGNSA. CDR3 DNA sequence: TGTGCCAGCAGCCCCCCCGACAGGAGCACTGAAGCTTTCTTT. This encodes CASSPPDRSTEAFF.

V is TRBV14 and J is TRBJ1-2, with a possible D match to TRBD1 (6 bases). The CDR3 spans 14 residues. The V end was cut by 7 bases, the J end by 3 bases, with 15 bases between. The germline CDR1 and CDR2 sequences are SGHDN and FVKESK. The DNA for the CDR3 is TGTGCCAGCACTCGGGGGGCGCAGGACTATGGCTACACCTTC. Amino acids: CASTRGAQDYGYTF.

This CDR3 is CASSLGSGGANEQFF. CDR3 DNA: TGTGCCAGCAGTTTAGGTAGCGGGGGGGCCAATGAGCAGTTCTTC. The chain employs TRBV28 and TRBJ2-1; 11 bases align to TRBD2. The CDR3 is made up of 15 amino acids. Per germline, CDR1 MDHEN and CDR2 SYDVKM. After removal of 2 bases from V and 6 bases from J, the junction contained 3 bases not matched to a gene.

This clone has just one count. The chain has TRBV6-6 and TRBJ2-2, with 8 bases matching TRBD2. V lost 4 bases, J lost 5 bases, and 9 bases stayed unmatched. The CDR3 loop spans 16 amino acids. From germline, CDR1 is MNHNY and CDR2 SVGAGI (reference sequence). CDR3 loop: CASSSSEREWTGELFF. For the CDR3, the DNA is TGTGCCAGCAGTTCGAGCGAGCGGGAGTGGACCGGGGAGCTGTTTTTT.

About this clone itself: Other DNA sequences of this sample code for an identical CDR3. The V call is TRBV11-3, the J call TRBJ2-7; TRBD1 matches 7 bases. Trimming at V came to 5 bases and at J to 2 bases, leaving 6 bases not matched to a gene. CDR3 size: 14 residues. Germline-derived CDR1 and CDR2 are SGHNT and YENEEA. The CDR3 here is CASSPPTGPYEQYF. CDR3 sequence (DNA): TGTGCCAGCAGCCCTCCGACAGGGCCCTACGAGCAGTACTTC.

The chain combines TRBV15 with TRBJ2-3; D possibly corresponds to TRBD1 (7 bases). The germline CDR1 and CDR2 sequences are LNHNV and YYDKDF (reference sequence). Deletions cut 0 bases from V and 2 bases from J, with 12 bases between. There are 16 residues in the CDR3. The CDR3 is CATSREGGGVTDTQYF. The CDR3 DNA follows: TGTGCCACCAGCAGAGAAGGGGGCGGGGTCACAGATACGCAGTATTTT.

V is TRBV10-3 and J is TRBJ2-2, with D maybe TRBD1 (5 bases). CDR3 size: 15 residues. Germline V gives CDR1 ENHRY, CDR2 SYGVKD. V shed 2 bases and J shed 0 bases, with 7 bases lying between them. CDR3 protein: CAISEGATNTGELFF. The CDR3 nucleotides read TGTGCCATCAGTGAGGGGGCTACGAACACCGGGGAGCTGTTTTTT.

This chain uses TRBV6-5 with TRBJ2-3, with TRBD2 matching 7 bases. This CDR3 has 16 amino acids. Per germline, CDR1 MNHEY and CDR2 SVGAGI. V trimming: 0 bases; J trimming: 6 bases; junction bases outside the gene matches: 9. The CDR3 DNA reads TGTGCCAGCAGTTACTCCGGGGCGGGGGAAAAGGATACGCAGTATTTT. Its translation: CASSYSGAGEKDTQYF.

The rearrangement links TRBV7-9 to TRBJ2-5, with a weak D call TRBD2 (6 bases). Trimming took 5 bases from V and 3 from J, leaving 25 bases between them. Looked up from germline, CDR1 is SEHNR and CDR2 is FQNEAQ (reference sequence). The length of the CDR3 is 18 residues. The CDR3 DNA follows: TGTGCCAGCAGCGGAAAACTTCTCGGCGACTCGGGAGAAGAGACCCAGTACTTC. Amino acids: CASSGKLLGDSGEETQYF.

This clone was seen a single time. This chain connects TRBV6-5 to TRBJ2-7, with 10 bases fitting TRBD1. CDR1 and CDR2 (germline): MNHEY, SVGAGI. CDR3 length: 16 amino acids. Unmatched junction bases numbered 4, after V lost 2 bases and J lost 0 bases. The CDR3 region is CASSYGGTGASYEQYF. For the CDR3, the DNA is TGTGCCAGCAGTTACGGAGGGACAGGGGCCTCCTACGAGCAGTACTTC.

This sequence joins TRBV18 and TRBJ2-2; tentatively, D is TRBD2 (6 bases). The CDR3 is 19 amino acids. The V end lost 1 base, the J end lost 0 bases, and 18 bases lay between the germline ends. CDR1 is KGHSH and CDR2 is LQKENI in the germline V gene. The CDR3 DNA follows: TGTGCCAGCTCACCACTTATATTAGCGGAGGGCGCGAACACCGGGGAGCTGTTTTTT. Residues: CASSPLILAEGANTGELFF.